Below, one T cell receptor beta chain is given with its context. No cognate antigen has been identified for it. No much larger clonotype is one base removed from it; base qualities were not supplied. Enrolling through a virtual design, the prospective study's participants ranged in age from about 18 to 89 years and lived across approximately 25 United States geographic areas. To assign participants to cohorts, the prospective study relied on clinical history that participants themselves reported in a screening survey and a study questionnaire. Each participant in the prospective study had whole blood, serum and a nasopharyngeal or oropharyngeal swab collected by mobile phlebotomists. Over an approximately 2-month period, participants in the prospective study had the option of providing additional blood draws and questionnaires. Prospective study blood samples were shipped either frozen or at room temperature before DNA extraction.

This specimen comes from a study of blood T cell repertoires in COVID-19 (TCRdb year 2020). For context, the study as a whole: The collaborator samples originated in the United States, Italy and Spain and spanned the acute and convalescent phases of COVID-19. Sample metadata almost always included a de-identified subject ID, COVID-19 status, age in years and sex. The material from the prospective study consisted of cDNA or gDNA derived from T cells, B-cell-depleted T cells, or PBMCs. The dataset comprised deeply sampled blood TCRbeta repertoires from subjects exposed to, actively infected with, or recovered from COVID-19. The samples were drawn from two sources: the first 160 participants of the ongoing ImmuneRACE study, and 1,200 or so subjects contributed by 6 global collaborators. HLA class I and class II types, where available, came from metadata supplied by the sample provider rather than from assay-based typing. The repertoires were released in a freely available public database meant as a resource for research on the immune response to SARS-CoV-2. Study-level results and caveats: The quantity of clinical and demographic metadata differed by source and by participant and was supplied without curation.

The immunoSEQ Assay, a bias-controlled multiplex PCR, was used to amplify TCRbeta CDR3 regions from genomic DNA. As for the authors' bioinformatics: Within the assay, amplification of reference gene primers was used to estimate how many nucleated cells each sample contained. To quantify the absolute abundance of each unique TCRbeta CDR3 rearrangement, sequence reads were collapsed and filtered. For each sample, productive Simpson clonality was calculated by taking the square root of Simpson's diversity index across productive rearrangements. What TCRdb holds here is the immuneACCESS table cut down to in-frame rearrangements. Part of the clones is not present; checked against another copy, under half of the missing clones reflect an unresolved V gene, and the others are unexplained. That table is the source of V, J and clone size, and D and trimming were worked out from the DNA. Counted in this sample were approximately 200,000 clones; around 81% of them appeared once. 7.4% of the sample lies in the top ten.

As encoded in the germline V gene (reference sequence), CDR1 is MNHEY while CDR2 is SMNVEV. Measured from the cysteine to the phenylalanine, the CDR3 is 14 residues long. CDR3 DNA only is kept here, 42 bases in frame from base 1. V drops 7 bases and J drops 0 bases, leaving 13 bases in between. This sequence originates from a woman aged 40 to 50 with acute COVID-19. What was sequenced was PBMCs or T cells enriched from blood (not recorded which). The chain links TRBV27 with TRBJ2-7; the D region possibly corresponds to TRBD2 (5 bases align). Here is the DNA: TGTGCCAGCACTCTTGGGAGAGTCTCCTACGAGCAGTACTTC. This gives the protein CASTLGRVSYEQYF.